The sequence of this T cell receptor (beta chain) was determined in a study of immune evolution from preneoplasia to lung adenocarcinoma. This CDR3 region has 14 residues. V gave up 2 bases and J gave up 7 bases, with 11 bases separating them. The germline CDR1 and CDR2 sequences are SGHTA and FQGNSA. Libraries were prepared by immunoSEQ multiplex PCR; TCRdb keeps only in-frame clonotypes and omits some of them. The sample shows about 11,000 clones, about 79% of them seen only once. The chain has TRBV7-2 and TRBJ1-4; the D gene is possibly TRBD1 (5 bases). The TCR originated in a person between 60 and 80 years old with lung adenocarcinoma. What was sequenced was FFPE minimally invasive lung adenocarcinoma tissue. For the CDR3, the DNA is TGTGCCAGCAGCTTACGAACAGGAAGTGAAAAACTGTTTTTT. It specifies CASSLRTGSEKLFF.